These 19 T cell receptor beta chains share one sample of origin, sequenced in a study of blood T cell repertoires in COVID-19. Libraries were prepared by immunoSEQ multiplex PCR; TCRdb keeps only in-frame clonotypes and omits some of them. The sample has some 30,000 clones; about 85% are singletons. Sequencing was performed on peripheral blood. Source of these receptors: a man in his fifties with active or convalescent COVID-19.

There are a few counts of this clone. The chain couples TRBV28 to TRBJ2-7; D possibly corresponds to TRBD2 (5 bases). The germline V and J ends were trimmed by 2 bases and 2 bases, with 13 bases remaining between them. Germline V CDR1 and CDR2: MDHEN, SYDVKM. This CDR3 region has 15 residues. This CDR3 is CASSLRQSGTYEQYF. As DNA, the CDR3 is TGTGCCAGCAGTTTACGGCAGAGCGGAACCTACGAGCAGTACTTC.

The chain recombines TRBV9 with TRBJ2-1; 10 nucleotides agree with TRBD2. CDR3 size: 16 residues. Trimming took 0 bases from V and 5 from J; bases not matched to a gene: 5. The germline V gene has CDR1 SGDLS and CDR2 YYNGEE. The DNA for the CDR3 is TGTGCCAGCAGCGTAGCTGGGACTAGCGTTAACAATGAGCAGTTCTTC. Translating it yields CASSVAGTSVNNEQFF. Together with reference TRBV9 and TRBJ2-1, the CDR3 gives the full variable domain: DSGVTQTPKHLITATGQRVTLRCSPRSGDLSVYWYQQSLDQGLQFLIQYYNGEERAKGNILERFSAQQFPDLHSELNLSSLELGDSALYFCASSVAGTSVNNEQFFGPGTRLTVL.

The rearrangement joins TRBV9 to TRBJ2-5, with a weak D call TRBD1 (5 bases). Germline V gene lookup returns CDR1 SGDLS and CDR2 YYNGEE. This CDR3 has 13 amino acids. Between the trimmed V and J ends, which lost 1 base and 3 bases, there was a span of 7 bases. CDR3 sequence (DNA): TGTGCCAGCAGCGTACCAGGGAAAGAGACCCAGTACTTC. It encodes CASSVPGKETQYF.

This chain uses TRBV18 with TRBJ2-1; 7 bases fit TRBD1. This CDR3 is built from 18 residues. With 3 bases clipped from V and 2 bases from J, the junction kept 13 bases outside the gene matches. CDR1 is KGHSH and CDR2 is LQKENI in the germline V gene. The DNA of the CDR3 is TGTGCCAGCTCACCCTTCCCGGGACAGTTCCTAACCTACAATGAGCAGTTCTTC. The encoded protein is CASSPFPGQFLTYNEQFF.

This chain links TRBV10-3 with TRBJ2-3; 9 positions match TRBD1. CDR3 length equals 18 residues. Germline V lookup: CDR1 ENHRY, CDR2 SYGVKD. V shed 4 bases and J 2 bases; nucleotides not matched to a gene: 13. The CDR3 protein is CAISGQGGGYRSTDTQYF. The CDR3 DNA reads TGTGCCATCAGTGGACAGGGGGGCGGCTACCGTTCCACAGATACGCAGTATTTT.

The chain carries TRBV19 and TRBJ2-1, with TRBD2 matching over 16 bases. The CDR3 covers 19 residues. CDR1 is LNHDA, CDR2 SQIVND, per germline (reference sequence). Trimming cost V 5 bases and J 5 bases; bases outside gene matches: 12. The CDR3 sequence is CASSLEGLAGGPRHNEQFF. CDR3 DNA: TGTGCCAGTAGTCTGGAGGGACTAGCGGGAGGGCCCCGCCACAATGAGCAGTTCTTC.

The chain uses TRBV7-8 and TRBJ2-7, with D perhaps TRBD2 (5 bases). CDR1 and CDR2 from the germline V gene are SGHVS and FQNEAQ. The CDR3 has 14 amino acids. V was cut by 0 bases and J by 3 bases, with 9 bases left in between. CDR3 region: CASSLAGRNYEQYF. For the CDR3, the DNA is TGTGCCAGCAGCTTAGCAGGGAGAAACTACGAGCAGTACTTC.

The chain joins TRBV23-1 to TRBJ1-5, with a possible D match to TRBD1 (6 bases). TRBV23-1 counts as an open reading frame of uncertain function. V was pared by 4 bases and J by 0 bases, with 16 bases between. The CDR3 runs to 17 residues. The CDR3 DNA reads as TGCGCCAGCAGTCCTTTTGGGACAAGAGATAGCAATCAGCCCCAGCATTTT. This translates into CASSPFGTRDSNQPQHF.

V and J are TRBV27 and TRBJ2-1; 10 nucleotides match TRBD2. The germline gives CDR1 MNHEY, CDR2 SMNVEV (reference sequence). The CDR3 covers 13 residues. The ends lost 6 bases at V and 9 bases at J; junction bases unmatched: 5. CDR3 sequence: CASRKKREGEQFF. The DNA for the CDR3 is TGTGCCAGCAGGAAGAAGCGGGAGGGTGAGCAGTTCTTC.

The chain carries TRBV19 and TRBJ2-2, with 11 bases aligning to TRBD1. With 4 bases clipped from V and 3 bases from J, the junction kept 4 bases outside the gene matches. CDR3 length: 16 amino acids. Looked up from germline, CDR1 is LNHDA and CDR2 is SQIVND (reference sequence). CDR3 DNA sequence: TGTGCCAGTAGTAGGGACAGGGGGTTCGACACCGGGGAGCTGTTTTTT. Protein sequence: CASSRDRGFDTGELFF.

The rearrangement joins TRBV7-6 to TRBJ2-1, with 8 bases that match TRBD1. The germline gives CDR1 SGHVS, CDR2 FNYEAQ. The CDR3 is 16 residues long. V lost 6 bases and J lost 4; bases outside the gene matches: 11. CDR3 in DNA: TGTGCCAGCAGTTCCAAATACAGGGGGAATTACAATGAGCAGTTCTTC. It yields the protein CASSSKYRGNYNEQFF.

V and J are TRBV28 and TRBJ1-2; D is unclear. CDR1 MDHEN and CDR2 SYDVKM come from the germline V gene. The length of the CDR3 is 13 residues. The ends were cut back, 7 bases at V and 9 bases at J, with 18 bases in the middle. CDR3 sequence (DNA): TGTGCCAGCACAGCACAGAGCCGTCTTAGCTACACCTTC. It encodes CASTAQSRLSYTF.

The chain joins TRBV6-4 to TRBJ2-3; D not resolved. The length of the CDR3 is 13 residues. Germline CDR1 is MRHNA and CDR2 is SNTAGT. V was trimmed by 4 bases and J by 6 bases, leaving 11 bases between them. The CDR3 DNA is TGTGCCAGCAGTGCCGCCGACGGGGATACGCAGTATTTT. Translating gives CASSAADGDTQYF.

The chain couples TRBV5-1 to TRBJ2-7; D might be TRBD2 (6 bases). V lost 7 bases and J lost 1, with 12 bases in between. Germline CDR1 SGHRS, CDR2 YFSETQ. The CDR3 length is 13 residues. CDR3: CASANAGSYEQYF. The CDR3 region has the DNA TGCGCCAGCGCAAATGCGGGGTCCTACGAGCAGTACTTC. Together with reference TRBV5-1 and TRBJ2-7, the CDR3 gives the full variable domain: KAGVTQTPRYLIKTRGQQVTLSCSPISGHRSVSWYQQTPGQGLQFLFEYFSETQRNKGNFPGRFSGRQFSNSRSEMNVSTLELGDSALYLCASANAGSYEQYFGPGTRLTVT.

The V and J genes are TRBV19 and TRBJ2-1, with D hard to call. Germline V gene sequence: CDR1 LNHDA, CDR2 SQIVND (reference sequence). The CDR3 length is 14 residues. Trimming left V 4 bases short and J 6 bases short, with 13 bases between. The CDR3, as DNA: TGTGCCAGTAGTAACCTACCGTTAAGCAATGAGCAGTTCTTC. Translation gives CASSNLPLSNEQFF. The full variable domain, with the rest looked up from reference TRBV19 and TRBJ2-1, is DGGITQSPKYLFRKEGQNVTLSCEQNLNHDAMYWYRQDPGQGLRLIYYSQIVNDFQKGDIAEGYSVSREKKESFPLTVTSAQKNPTAFYLCASSNLPLSNEQFFGPGTRLTVL.

The chain has TRBV29-1 and TRBJ1-2; TRBD1 matches at 9 bases. V shed 5 bases, J shed 7 bases, and the junction held 5 bases outside the gene matches. Germline V gene data show CDR1 as SQVTM and CDR2 as ANQGSEA. CDR3 length equals 12 residues. The CDR3 reads CSVNLQGAGYTF. For the CDR3, the DNA is TGCAGCGTTAACTTACAGGGGGCTGGCTACACCTTC.

The genes are TRBV7-3 and TRBJ2-5; 9 bases map to TRBD2. Germline values: CDR1 SGHTA, CDR2 FQGTGA. V dropped 2 bases and J dropped 5; count of bases not matched to a gene: 9. The CDR3 extends over 16 amino acids. DNA for the CDR3: TGTGCCAGCAGCTTAGGCCCTCCCCTAGCGGGGGAGACCCAGTACTTC. The encoded protein is CASSLGPPLAGETQYF. The full variable domain, rest sourced from reference TRBV7-3 and TRBJ2-5, is GAGVSQTPSNKVTEKGKYVELRCDPISGHTALYWYRQSLGQGPEFLIYFQGTGAADDSGLPNDRFFAVRPEGSVSTLKIQRTERGDSAVYLCASSLGPPLAGETQYFGPGTRLLVL.

V usage is TRBV12-5 and J usage is TRBJ2-2, with TRBD1 as a possible D gene (6 bases). CDR1 and CDR2 from the germline V gene are LGHNT and FRNRAP. The germline V and J ends were trimmed by 3 bases and 5 bases, with 13 bases remaining between them. This CDR3 has 15 residues. The CDR3 is CASGFGSGVTGELFF. The CDR3 DNA reads as TGTGCTAGTGGTTTCGGCTCAGGGGTGACCGGGGAGCTGTTTTTT.

V usage is TRBV10-3 and J usage is TRBJ2-5; D call uncertain. V lost 7 bases and J lost 1, with 10 bases in between. The CDR3 sequence is 13 residues long. Germline CDR1 ENHRY, CDR2 SYGVKD. CDR3 DNA: TGTGCCATCAACAAAAACCTCCAAGAGACCCAGTACTTC. The encoded protein is CAINKNLQETQYF.